This T cell receptor (beta chain) was found in a study of beta chain features in type 1 diabetes. Study background: Cells sorted and examined across all samples totaled approximately 100,000,000.

This CDR3 region has 12 residues. V was trimmed by 2 bases and J by 3 bases, leaving 5 bases between them. Germline V gives CDR1 SGHDT, CDR2 YYEEEE. Study conclusions and caveats: Patients' naive, central memory and Treg TCRB repertoires seemed closer to one another than those of healthy donors.

About this clone itself: What it binds is not known.

TCRB transcripts that were expressed got sequenced, as all of the isolated RNA had been reverse transcribed. The assay was immunoSEQ multiplex PCR, and TCRdb's table has in-frame clones only and misses some. The sample lists roughly 150,000 clones; over 8.5% were seen once. Source material: central memory CD4+ T cells from blood. The origin of this receptor is a man between 18 and 35 years old in good health. The chain is built from TRBV5-6 and TRBJ1-2; D call uncertain. CDR3 loop: CASSLTDYGYTF. In DNA, the CDR3 is TGTGCCAGCAGCTTAACGGACTATGGCTACACCTTC.